This TCR beta chain was sequenced during a study of cytomegalovirus exposure and HLA in healthy donors. Study-level points and caveats: The study flagged about 160 TCR beta chains as cytomegalovirus-associated.

Nominal health characterized the donors when sampled, though unrecorded immune exposures were likely. From germline, CDR1 is MGHDK and CDR2 SYGVNS. CDR3 length: 15 residues. V shed 1 base, J shed 4 bases, and the junction held 6 bases outside the gene matches. PCR used 60 Vbeta primers and 13 Jbeta primers. TCRdb keeps only in-frame clones here, not all; method: immunoSEQ multiplex PCR. The sample contains about 160,000 clones, about 80% of which appear only once. A note on this clone: Antigen specificity is unknown.

This clonotype was obtained from a man under 40 in good health and CMV-seronegative. V is TRBV25-1 and J is TRBJ2-5; TRBD2 aligns across 7 bases. The sample was PBMCs. For the CDR3, the DNA is TGTGCCAGCAGTGAATCGTCCGGGACTACAGAGACCCAGTACTTC. Translation: CASSESSGTTETQYF.